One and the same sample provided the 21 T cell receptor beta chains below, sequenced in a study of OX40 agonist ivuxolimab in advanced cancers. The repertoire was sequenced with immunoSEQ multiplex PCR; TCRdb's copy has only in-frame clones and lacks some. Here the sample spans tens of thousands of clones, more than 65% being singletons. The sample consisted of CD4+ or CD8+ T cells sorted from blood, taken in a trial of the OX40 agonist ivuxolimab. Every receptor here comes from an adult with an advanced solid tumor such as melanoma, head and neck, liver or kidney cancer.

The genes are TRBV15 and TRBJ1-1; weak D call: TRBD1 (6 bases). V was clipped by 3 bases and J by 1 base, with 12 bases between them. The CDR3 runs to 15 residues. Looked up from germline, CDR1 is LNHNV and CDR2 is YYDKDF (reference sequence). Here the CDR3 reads CATSSPGTWNTEAFF. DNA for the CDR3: TGTGCCACCAGCAGCCCCGGGACATGGAACACTGAAGCTTTCTTT.

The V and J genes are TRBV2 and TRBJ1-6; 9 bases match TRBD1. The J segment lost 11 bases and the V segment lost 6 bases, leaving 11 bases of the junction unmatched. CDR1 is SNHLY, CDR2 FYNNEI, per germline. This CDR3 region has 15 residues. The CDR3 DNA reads TGTGCCAGCAGAGAACAGGGGGCTCTTTTTACACCCCTCCACTTT. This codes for CASREQGALFTPLHF.

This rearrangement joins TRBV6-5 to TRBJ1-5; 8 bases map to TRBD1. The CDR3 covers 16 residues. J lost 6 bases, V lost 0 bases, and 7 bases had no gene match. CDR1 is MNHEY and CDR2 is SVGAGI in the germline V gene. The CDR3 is CASSYSGQGGIQPQHF. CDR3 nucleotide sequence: TGTGCCAGCAGTTACTCAGGACAGGGTGGGATTCAGCCCCAGCATTTT.

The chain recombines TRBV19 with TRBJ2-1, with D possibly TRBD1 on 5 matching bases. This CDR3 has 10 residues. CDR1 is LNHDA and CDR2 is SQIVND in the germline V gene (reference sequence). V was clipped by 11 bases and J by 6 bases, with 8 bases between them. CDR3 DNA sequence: TGTGCCTCAGGGTTCAATGAGCAGTTCTTC. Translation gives CASGFNEQFF.

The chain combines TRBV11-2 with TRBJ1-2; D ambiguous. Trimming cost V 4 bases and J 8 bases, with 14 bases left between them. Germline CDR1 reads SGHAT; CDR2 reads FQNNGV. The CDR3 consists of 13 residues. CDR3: CASSSVRSSGYTF. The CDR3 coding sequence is TGTGCCAGCAGCTCGGTCAGGTCGTCCGGCTACACCTTC.

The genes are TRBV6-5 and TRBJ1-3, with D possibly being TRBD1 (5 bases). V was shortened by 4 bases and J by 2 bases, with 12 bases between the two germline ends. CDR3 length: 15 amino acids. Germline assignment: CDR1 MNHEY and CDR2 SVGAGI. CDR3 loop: CASSFSGTAGNTIYF. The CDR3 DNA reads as TGTGCCAGCAGTTTCTCCGGGACGGCTGGAAACACCATATATTTT.

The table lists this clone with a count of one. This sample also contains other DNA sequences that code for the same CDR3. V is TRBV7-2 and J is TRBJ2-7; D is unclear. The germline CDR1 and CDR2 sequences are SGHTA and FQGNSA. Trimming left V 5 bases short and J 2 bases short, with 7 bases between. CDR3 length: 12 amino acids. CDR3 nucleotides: TGTGCCAGCAGCGACCGGACCTACGAGCAGTACTTC. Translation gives CASSDRTYEQYF.

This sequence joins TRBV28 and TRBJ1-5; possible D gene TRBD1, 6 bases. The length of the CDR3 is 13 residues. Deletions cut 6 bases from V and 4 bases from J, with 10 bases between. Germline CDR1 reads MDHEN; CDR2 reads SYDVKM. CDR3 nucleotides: TGTGCCAGCAGACAAGGACAGAATCAGCCCCAGCATTTT. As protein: CASRQGQNQPQHF.

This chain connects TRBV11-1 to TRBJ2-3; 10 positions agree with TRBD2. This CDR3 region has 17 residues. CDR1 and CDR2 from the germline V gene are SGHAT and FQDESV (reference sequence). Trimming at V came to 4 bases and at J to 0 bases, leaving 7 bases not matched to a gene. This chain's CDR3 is CASSSHLLAGSTDTQYF. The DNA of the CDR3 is TGTGCCAGCAGCTCACACCTACTAGCGGGGAGCACAGATACGCAGTATTTT. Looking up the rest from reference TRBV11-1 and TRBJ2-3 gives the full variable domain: EAEVAQSPRYKITEKSQAVAFWCDPISGHATLYWYRQILGQGPELLVQFQDESVVDDSQLPKDRFSAERLKGVDSTLKIQPAELGDSAMYLCASSSHLLAGSTDTQYFGPGTRLTVL.

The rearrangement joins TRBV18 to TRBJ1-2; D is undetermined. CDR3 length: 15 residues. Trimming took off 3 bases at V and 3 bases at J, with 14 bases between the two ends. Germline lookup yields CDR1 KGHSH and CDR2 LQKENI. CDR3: CASSPRNEAYYGYTF. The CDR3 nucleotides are TGTGCCAGCTCACCGCGGAACGAGGCTTACTATGGCTACACCTTC. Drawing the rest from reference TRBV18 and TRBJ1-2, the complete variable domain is NAGVMQNPRHLVRRRGQEARLRCSPMKGHSHVYWYRQLPEEGLKFMVYLQKENIIDESGMPKERFSAEFPKEGPSILRIQQVVRGDSAAYFCASSPRNEAYYGYTFGSGTRLTVV.

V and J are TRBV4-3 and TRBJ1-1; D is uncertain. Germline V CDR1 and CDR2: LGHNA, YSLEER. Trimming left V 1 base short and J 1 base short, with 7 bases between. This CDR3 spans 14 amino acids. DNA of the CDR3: TGCGCCAGCAGCCAAGGTAGGGAGAACACTGAAGCTTTCTTT. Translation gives CASSQGRENTEAFF.

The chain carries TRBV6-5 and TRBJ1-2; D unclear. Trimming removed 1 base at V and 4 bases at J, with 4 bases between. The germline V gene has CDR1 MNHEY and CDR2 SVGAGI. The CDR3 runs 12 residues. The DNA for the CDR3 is TGTGCCAGCAGTTACTTTCGCTATGGCTACACCTTC. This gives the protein CASSYFRYGYTF.

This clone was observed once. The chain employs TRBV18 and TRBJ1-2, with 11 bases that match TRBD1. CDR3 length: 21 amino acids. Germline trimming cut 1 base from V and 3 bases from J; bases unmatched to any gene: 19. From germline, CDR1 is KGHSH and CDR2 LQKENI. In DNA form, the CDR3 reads TGTGCCAGCTCACCACGCTCGGCCGCCCCCGTGGACAGGGGGCCCTACTATGGCTACACCTTC. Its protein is CASSPRSAAPVDRGPYYGYTF.

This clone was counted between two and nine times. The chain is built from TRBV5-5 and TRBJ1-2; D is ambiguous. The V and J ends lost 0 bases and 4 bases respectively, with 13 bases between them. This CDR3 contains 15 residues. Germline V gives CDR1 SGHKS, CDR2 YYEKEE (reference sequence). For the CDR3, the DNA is TGTGCCAGCAGCTTGGCCCCCGTCGCAAGCTATGGCTACACCTTC. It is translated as CASSLAPVASYGYTF. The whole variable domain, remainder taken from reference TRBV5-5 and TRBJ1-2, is DAGVTQSPTHLIKTRGQQVTLRCSPISGHKSVSWYQQVLGQGPQFIFQYYEKEERGRGNFPDRFSARQFPNYSSELNVNALLLGDSALYLCASSLAPVASYGYTFGSGTRLTVV.

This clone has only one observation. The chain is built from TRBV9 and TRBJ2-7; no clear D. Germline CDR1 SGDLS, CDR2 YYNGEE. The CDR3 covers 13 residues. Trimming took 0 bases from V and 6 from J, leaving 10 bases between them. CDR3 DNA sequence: TGTGCCAGCAGCGTAGGGCCGGAGATCGAGCAGTACTTC. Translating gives CASSVGPEIEQYF.

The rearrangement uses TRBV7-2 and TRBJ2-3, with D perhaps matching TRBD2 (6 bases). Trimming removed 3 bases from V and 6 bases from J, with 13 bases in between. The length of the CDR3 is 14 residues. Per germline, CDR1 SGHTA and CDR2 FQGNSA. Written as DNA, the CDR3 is TGTGCCAGCAGCTTCACAAGGGCGGGGGATACGCAGTATTTT. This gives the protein CASSFTRAGDTQYF.

DNA of the CDR3: TGTGCCAGCAGCTTTCAGACTAGCGGAATCTACGAGCAGTACTTC. This sequence encodes CASSFQTSGIYEQYF. The rearrangement links TRBV7-2 to TRBJ2-7; TRBD2 aligns across 9 bases. The J segment lost 3 bases and the V segment lost 3 bases, leaving 6 bases of the junction unmatched. CDR1 and CDR2 from the germline V gene are SGHTA and FQGNSA. The length of the CDR3 is 15 residues.

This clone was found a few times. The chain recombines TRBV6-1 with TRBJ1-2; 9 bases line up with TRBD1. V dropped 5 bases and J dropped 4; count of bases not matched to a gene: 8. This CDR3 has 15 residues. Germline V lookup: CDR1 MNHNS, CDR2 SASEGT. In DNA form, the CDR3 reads TGTGCCAGCAGTCCCGGACAGGGGAAGATCTATGGCTACACCTTC. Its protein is CASSPGQGKIYGYTF.

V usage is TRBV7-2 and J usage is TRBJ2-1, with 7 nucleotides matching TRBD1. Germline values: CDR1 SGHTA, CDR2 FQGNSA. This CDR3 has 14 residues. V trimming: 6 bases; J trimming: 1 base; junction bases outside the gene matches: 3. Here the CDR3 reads CASSQQGSYNEQFF. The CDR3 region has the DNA TGTGCCAGCAGTCAACAGGGGTCCTACAATGAGCAGTTCTTC. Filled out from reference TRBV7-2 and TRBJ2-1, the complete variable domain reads GAGVSQSPSNKVTEKGKDVELRCDPISGHTALYWYRQSLGQGLEFLIYFQGNSAPDKSGLPSDRFSAERTGGSVSTLTIQRTQQEDSAVYLCASSQQGSYNEQFFGPGTRLTVL.

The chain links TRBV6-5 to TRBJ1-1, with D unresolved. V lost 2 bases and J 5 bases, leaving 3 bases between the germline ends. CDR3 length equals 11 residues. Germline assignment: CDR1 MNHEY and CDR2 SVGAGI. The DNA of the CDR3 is TGTGCCAGCAGTTACCGGACTGAAGCTTTCTTT. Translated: CASSYRTEAFF.

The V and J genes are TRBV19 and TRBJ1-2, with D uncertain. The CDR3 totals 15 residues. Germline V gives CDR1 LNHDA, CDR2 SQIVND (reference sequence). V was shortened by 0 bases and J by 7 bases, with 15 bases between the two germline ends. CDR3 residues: CASSIDGTSIRGYTF. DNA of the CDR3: TGTGCCAGTAGTATAGATGGTACTTCCATTCGTGGCTACACCTTC.